These 21 T cell receptor beta chains share one sample of origin, sequenced in a study of shared clonotypes between healthy human individuals. Data came from immunoSEQ multiplex PCR; TCRdb stores just in-frame clones and leaves some out. The repertoire holds about 2.4 million clones, with more than 85% as singletons. The sequencing input was naive CD4+ T cells from PBMCs. The subset denotes: CD45RA+ positively selected. These receptors were taken from a man between 18 and 29 years old in good health. Some clones in this sample may be carry-over from other donors' samples.

The genes are TRBV18 and TRBJ1-4; D is possibly TRBD1 (5 bases). V dropped 6 bases and J dropped 2 bases, with 10 bases sitting between them. The CDR3 has 14 amino acids. Germline V gene sequence: CDR1 KGHSH, CDR2 LQKENI. The CDR3 here is CASSEGSTNEKLFF. CDR3 coding DNA: TGTGCCAGCTCCGAGGGGTCGACTAATGAAAAACTGTTTTTT.

The V and J genes are TRBV5-1 and TRBJ1-1; 8 nucleotides agree with TRBD1. This CDR3 has 15 residues. Germline CDR1 and CDR2: SGHRS and YFSETQ. V trimming: 4 bases; J trimming: 1 base; junction bases outside the gene matches: 6. The CDR3 is CASSPQGASNTEAFF. The DNA for the CDR3 is TGCGCCAGCAGCCCGCAGGGGGCGTCGAACACTGAAGCTTTCTTT.

The rearrangement joins TRBV28 to TRBJ1-2; TRBD1 agrees at 7 bases. With 2 bases clipped from V and 6 bases from J, the junction kept 6 bases outside the gene matches. The germline gives CDR1 MDHEN, CDR2 SYDVKM. This CDR3 has 14 amino acids. Written as DNA, the CDR3 is TGTGCCAGCAGTTTAGCCGGGACAGCAAATGGCTACACCTTC. Translated, it gives CASSLAGTANGYTF.

This clone was picked up one time. The rearrangement uses TRBV5-8 and TRBJ1-2, with TRBD1 matching over 7 bases. V dropped 3 bases and J dropped 5; count of bases not matched to a gene: 4. The CDR3 loop spans 13 amino acids. Germline assignment: CDR1 SGHTS and CDR2 YDEGEE. The CDR3 protein is CASSSRGWYGYTF. CDR3 nucleotides: TGTGCCAGCAGCTCCAGGGGGTGGTATGGCTACACCTTC.

This clone has a single count. The V gene is TRBV4-1, the J gene TRBJ2-3; 8 bases align to TRBD2. This CDR3 has 15 amino acids. The J segment lost 1 base and the V segment lost 2 bases, leaving 2 bases of the junction unmatched. Germline lookup yields CDR1 MGHRA and CDR2 YSYEKL. Here the CDR3 DNA reads TGCGCCAGCAGCCAATCGCGGGAGGGCACAGATACGCAGTATTTT. This gives the protein CASSQSREGTDTQYF.

The chain couples TRBV18 to TRBJ1-2; D possibly corresponds to TRBD1 (6 bases). This CDR3 region has 14 residues. Deletions cut 1 base from V and 6 bases from J, with 12 bases between. Germline assignment: CDR1 KGHSH and CDR2 LQKENI. The CDR3 protein is CASSPRGLEDGYTF. The CDR3 DNA reads as TGTGCCAGCTCACCACGGGGGCTAGAGGATGGCTACACCTTC.

The genes are TRBV2 and TRBJ2-7; D could derive from TRBD1 or TRBD2 (6 bases each). This CDR3 has 14 residues. Per the germline V gene, CDR1 is SNHLY and CDR2 is FYNNEI. V lost 6 bases and J 0 bases, leaving 12 bases between the germline ends. The CDR3 loop is CASRGGSSSYEQYF. DNA for the CDR3: TGTGCCAGCAGAGGGGGGTCGAGCTCCTACGAGCAGTACTTC.

The genes are TRBV30 and TRBJ2-5, with unresolved D. V was trimmed by 2 bases and J by 4 bases, leaving 20 bases between them. The CDR3 totals 16 residues. From germline, CDR1 is GTSNPN and CDR2 SVGIG (reference sequence). The CDR3 is CAWSLGAYPKSETQYF. CDR3 bases: TGTGCCTGGAGTCTAGGTGCATACCCCAAATCAGAGACCCAGTACTTC. Together with reference TRBV30 and TRBJ2-5, the CDR3 gives the full variable domain: SQTIHQWPATLVQPVGSPLSLECTVEGTSNPNLYWYRQAAGRGLQLLFYSVGIGQISSEVPQNLSASRPQDRQFILSSKKLLLSDSGFYLCAWSLGAYPKSETQYFGPGTRLLVL.

Worth noting for this clone: Other DNA sequences in the same sample also yield this CDR3. The CDR3 sequence is CASSDGTGYGYTF. The CDR3 DNA follows: TGTGCCAGCAGTGACGGGACAGGTTATGGCTACACCTTC. This chain uses TRBV2 with TRBJ1-2; TRBD1 aligns across 8 bases. CDR1 is SNHLY and CDR2 is FYNNEI in the germline V gene. The CDR3 has 13 amino acids. V trimming: 3 bases; J trimming: 5 bases; junction bases outside the gene matches: 2.

As concerns this clone: The sample has other DNA sequences that encode this CDR3 too. This chain uses TRBV5-1 with TRBJ2-1; 7 positions agree with TRBD2. The junction had 5 bases not matched to a gene; V was cut back by 0 bases and J by 2 bases. This CDR3 spans 16 amino acids. Germline values: CDR1 SGHRS, CDR2 YFSETQ. The CDR3 is CASSLAGAGAYNEQFF. The CDR3 nucleotides are TGCGCCAGCAGCTTGGCAGGCGCGGGAGCCTACAATGAGCAGTTCTTC.

J is TRBJ2-5 and V is TRBV5-1; the match to TRBD2 covers 7 bases. The V gene's germline CDR1 is SGHRS and CDR2 YFSETQ. The CDR3 consists of 15 residues. Losses at the gene ends were 0 bases for V and 5 bases for J; bases not matched to a gene: 7. The CDR3 bases are TGCGCCAGCAGCTTGGCCCCGGGAGGTCATGAGACCCAGTACTTC. Residues: CASSLAPGGHETQYF. Based on the CDR3 plus reference TRBV5-1 and TRBJ2-5, the full variable domain is KAGVTQTPRYLIKTRGQQVTLSCSPISGHRSVSWYQQTPGQGLQFLFEYFSETQRNKGNFPGRFSGRQFSNSRSEMNVSTLELGDSALYLCASSLAPGGHETQYFGPGTRLLVL.

The CDR3: CASSQDGYRVGTEAFF. Here the CDR3 DNA reads TGCGCCAGCAGCCAAGATGGGTACAGGGTTGGTACTGAAGCTTTCTTT. This chain uses TRBV4-1 with TRBJ1-1, with a possible D match to TRBD1 (6 bases). CDR1 is MGHRA and CDR2 is YSYEKL in the germline V gene. This CDR3 region has 16 residues. V gave up 0 bases and J gave up 5 bases, with 16 bases separating them.

This chain uses TRBV5-1 with TRBJ2-1; TRBD2 agrees at 8 bases. The length of the CDR3 is 15 residues. CDR1 and CDR2 from the germline V gene are SGHRS and YFSETQ. V gave up 2 bases and J gave up 7 bases; unmatched junction bases: 8. DNA for the CDR3: TGCGCCAGCAGCTTAAGCGGGAGTCAGGGAAATGAGCAGTTCTTC. Translating it yields CASSLSGSQGNEQFF.

The rearrangement links TRBV6-4 to TRBJ2-5, with 7 bases fitting TRBD2. V trimming: 2 bases; J trimming: 5 bases; junction bases outside the gene matches: 2. Per germline, CDR1 MRHNA and CDR2 SNTAGT. CDR3 length equals 13 residues. CDR3 region: CASSDTGGETQYF. DNA of the CDR3: TGTGCCAGCAGTGACACCGGGGGGGAGACCCAGTACTTC.

To note about this clone: Other DNA sequences within the sample encode an identical CDR3. This chain uses TRBV25-1 with TRBJ2-7, with 9 bases that match TRBD1. CDR1 and CDR2 (germline): MGHDK, SYGVNS. V shed 3 bases, J shed 2 bases, and the junction held 5 bases outside the gene matches. CDR3 length: 15 residues. CDR3 protein: CASSDPGTGTYEQYF. DNA for the CDR3: TGTGCCAGCAGTGACCCCGGGACAGGGACCTACGAGCAGTACTTC.

V is TRBV6-1 and J is TRBJ2-7; D may correspond to TRBD1 or TRBD2 (5 bases each). Germline assignment: CDR1 MNHNS and CDR2 SASEGT. The CDR3 extends over 14 amino acids. V lost 5 bases to trimming and J lost 3 bases, with 14 bases between them. The CDR3 reads CASSLRVGVYEQYF. CDR3 coding DNA: TGTGCCAGCAGTCTGAGGGTGGGGGTCTACGAGCAGTACTTC.

The V and J genes are TRBV28 and TRBJ2-3, with D maybe TRBD2 (5 bases). CDR3 length equals 15 residues. Germline V CDR1 and CDR2: MDHEN, SYDVKM. The V gene lost 7 bases and the J gene lost 7 bases, with 21 bases spanning the gap. CDR3 sequence (DNA): TGTGCCAGCACCAGGACTGGGAGCTTAGGGAATACGCAGTATTTT. Protein sequence: CASTRTGSLGNTQYF.

J is TRBJ2-3 and V is TRBV6-1; 8 bases agree with TRBD2. The CDR3 covers 16 residues. CDR1 is MNHNS and CDR2 is SASEGT in the germline V gene. J lost 2 bases, V lost 4 bases, and 8 bases had no gene match. CDR3 DNA: TGTGCCAGCAGTGTTGTAGCGGGAATTACCACAGATACGCAGTATTTT. This sequence encodes CASSVVAGITTDTQYF.

This rearrangement joins TRBV5-1 to TRBJ2-7; TRBD1 or TRBD2 may be the D gene (6 bases each). The CDR3 contains 14 residues. Germline CDR1 reads SGHRS; CDR2 reads YFSETQ. V was trimmed by 5 bases and J by 0 bases, leaving 12 bases between them. The CDR3, as DNA: TGCGCCAGCAGAAATCCGGGGGCCTCCTACGAGCAGTACTTC. This translates into CASRNPGASYEQYF. The variable domain in full, completed from reference TRBV5-1 and TRBJ2-7, reads KAGVTQTPRYLIKTRGQQVTLSCSPISGHRSVSWYQQTPGQGLQFLFEYFSETQRNKGNFPGRFSGRQFSNSRSEMNVSTLELGDSALYLCASRNPGASYEQYFGPGTRLTVT.

V usage is TRBV20-1 and J usage is TRBJ1-2; D unresolved. Germline CDR1 DFQATT, CDR2 SNEGSKA (reference sequence). There are 11 residues in the CDR3. V lost 6 bases and J 2 bases, leaving 7 bases between the germline ends. The CDR3 here is CSALINYGYTF. In DNA form, the CDR3 reads TGCAGTGCCCTTATCAACTATGGCTACACCTTC.

The V and J genes are TRBV21-1 and TRBJ2-1; the DNA was not compared with TRBD2, the D call given in the table. TRBV21-1 is designated a pseudogene. The CDR3 covers 14 residues. CDR3 sequence: CASSTSPPPGEQFF. The CDR3 DNA follows: TGTGCCAGCAGCACTTCGCCTCCCCCCGGGGAGCAGTTCTTC.